This TCR beta chain is drawn from a study of blood T cell repertoires in COVID-19. Some clones are missing from TCRdb's copy, which holds only in-frame ones; the method was immunoSEQ multiplex PCR. In the table there are 300,000 to 400,000 clones, approximately 86% of which are singletons. Participants came from around 25 US areas, aged roughly 18 to 95 years. The sample comprised PBMCs or T cells enriched from blood (not recorded which). The source is a woman aged 40 to 55 with acute COVID-19.

The CDR3 nucleotides are TGTGCCAGCTCACCACCGGGACTCGTAAACACCGGGGAGCTGTTTTTT. It is translated as CASSPPGLVNTGELFF. V gene TRBV18 combines with J gene TRBJ2-2, with a weak D call TRBD2 (6 bases). Per the germline V gene, CDR1 is KGHSH and CDR2 is LQKENI. Between the trimmed V and J ends, which lost 0 bases and 2 bases, there was a span of 10 bases. This CDR3 has 16 amino acids.